This T cell receptor (beta chain) derives from a study of shared clonotypes between healthy human individuals. TCRdb's copy holds only in-frame clones and misses some; the assay was immunoSEQ multiplex PCR. The repertoire includes a few million clones, roughly 93% of them detected once, and 0.39% sits in the top ten. V lost 0 bases and J 4 bases, leaving 5 bases between the germline ends. The CDR3 spans 13 residues. Per germline, CDR1 SGHNT and CDR2 YYREEE (reference sequence). A remark on this clone: Antigen: not known. Other DNA sequences in the same sample also yield this CDR3.

Study-level points and caveats: Around 5% was the fraction of naive CD4 clonotypes found shared across several donors.

Those who donated, Caucasian adults without exception, all lived in Nashville, Tennessee. The chain links TRBV5-4 to TRBJ2-1; no clear D gene. The clonotype was recovered from a man between 18 and 29 years old in good health. Some clones in this sample may be carry-over from other donors' samples. Sequenced input: naive CD4+ T cells from PBMCs. Described subset: CD45RA+ positively selected. The CDR3 DNA reads as TGTGCCAGCAGCTTGGTCAGTTACAATGAGCAGTTCTTC. This gives the protein CASSLVSYNEQFF.